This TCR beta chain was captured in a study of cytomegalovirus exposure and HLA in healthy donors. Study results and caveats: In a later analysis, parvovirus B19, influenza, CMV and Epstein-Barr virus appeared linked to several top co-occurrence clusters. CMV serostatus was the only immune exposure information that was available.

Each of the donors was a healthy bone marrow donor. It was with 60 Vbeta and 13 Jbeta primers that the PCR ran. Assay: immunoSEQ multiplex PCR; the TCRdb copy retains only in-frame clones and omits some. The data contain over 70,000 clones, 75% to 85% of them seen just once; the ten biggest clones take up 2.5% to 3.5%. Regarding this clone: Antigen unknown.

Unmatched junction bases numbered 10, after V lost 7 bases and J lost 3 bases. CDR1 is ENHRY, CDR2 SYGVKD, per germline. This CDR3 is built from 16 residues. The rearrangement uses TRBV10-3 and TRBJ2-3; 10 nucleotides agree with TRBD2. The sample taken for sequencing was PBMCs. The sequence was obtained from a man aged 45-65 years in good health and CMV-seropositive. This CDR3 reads CAITEQREGPTDTQYF. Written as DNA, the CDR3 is TGTGCCATCACCGAACAGCGGGAGGGCCCAACAGATACGCAGTATTTT.